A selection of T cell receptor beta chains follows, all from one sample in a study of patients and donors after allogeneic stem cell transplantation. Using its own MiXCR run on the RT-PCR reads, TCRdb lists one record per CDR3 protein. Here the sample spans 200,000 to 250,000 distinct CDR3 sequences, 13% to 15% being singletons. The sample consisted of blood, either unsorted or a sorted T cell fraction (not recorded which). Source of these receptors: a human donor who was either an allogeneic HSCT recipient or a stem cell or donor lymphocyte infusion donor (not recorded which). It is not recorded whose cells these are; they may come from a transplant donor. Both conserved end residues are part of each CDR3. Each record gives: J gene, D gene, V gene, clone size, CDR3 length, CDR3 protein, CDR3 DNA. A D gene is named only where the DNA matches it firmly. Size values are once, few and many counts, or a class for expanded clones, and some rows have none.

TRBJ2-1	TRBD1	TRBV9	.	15	CASSVGQGIFNEQFF	TGTGCCAGCAGCGTAGGACAGGGGATCTTCAATGAGCAGTTCTTC
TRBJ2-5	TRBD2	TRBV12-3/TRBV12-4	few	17	CASSFGGTSLYQETQYF	TGTGCCAGCAGTTTCGGGGGGACTAGTCTGTACCAAGAGACCCAGTACTTC
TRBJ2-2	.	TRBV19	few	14	CASSILTGTGELFF	TGTGCCAGTAGTATTTTGACAGGCACCGGGGAGCTGTTTTTT
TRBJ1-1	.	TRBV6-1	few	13	CASREVVNTEAFF	TGTGCCAGCAGAGAGGTTGTGAACACTGAAGCTTTCTTT
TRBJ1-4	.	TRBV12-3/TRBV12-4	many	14	CASSIQGSVEKLFF	TGTGCCAGCAGTATCCAGGGGAGTGTTGAAAAACTGTTTTTT
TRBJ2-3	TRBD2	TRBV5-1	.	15	CASSKQLAGTYTQYF	TGCGCCAGCAGCAAACAACTAGCGGGGACGTATACGCAGTATTTT
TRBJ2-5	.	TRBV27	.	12	CASETSRGTQYF	TGTGCCAGTGAGACTAGTCGTGGGACCCAGTACTTC
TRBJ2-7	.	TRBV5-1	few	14	CASSLSAAASEQYF	TGCGCCAGCAGCTTAAGCGCGGCCGCGTCCGAGCAGTACTTC
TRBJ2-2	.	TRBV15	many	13	CATRREYTGELFF	TGTGCCACCAGGCGGGAATACACCGGGGAGCTGTTTTTT
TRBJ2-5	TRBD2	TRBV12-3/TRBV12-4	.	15	CASSLYSSGQETQYF	TGTGCCAGCAGTTTATATTCTAGCGGCCAAGAGACCCAGTACTTC
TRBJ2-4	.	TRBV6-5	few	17	CASSLREGGVAKNIQYF	TGTGCCAGCAGTTTAAGAGAGGGGGGAGTAGCCAAAAACATTCAGTACTTC
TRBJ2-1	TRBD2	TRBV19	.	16	CASSIEAGLAGNEQFF	TGTGCCAGTAGTATAGAGGCGGGACTAGCGGGGAATGAGCAGTTCTTC
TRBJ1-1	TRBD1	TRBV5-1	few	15	CASRAHGTEKTEAFF	TGCGCCAGCCGGGCCCATGGGACAGAAAAAACTGAAGCTTTCTTT
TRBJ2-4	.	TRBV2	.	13	CASRRGQENIQYF	TGTGCCAGCAGGAGAGGACAAGAAAACATTCAGTACTTC
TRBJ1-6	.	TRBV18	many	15	CASSPPSRGDSPLHF	TGTGCCAGCTCACCACCGTCCAGGGGCGATTCACCCCTCCACTTT
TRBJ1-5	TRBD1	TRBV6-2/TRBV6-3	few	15	CASSFTGGFGQPQHF	TGTGCCAGCAGTTTCACAGGGGGTTTTGGTCAGCCCCAGCATTTT
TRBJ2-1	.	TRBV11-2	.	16	CASSPPDKHSYNEQFF	TGTGCCAGCAGCCCCCCGGACAAACACTCCTACAATGAGCAGTTCTTC
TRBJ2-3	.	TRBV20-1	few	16	CSALNGGTALEDTQYF	TGCAGTGCCCTTAACGGAGGGACCGCCTTAGAGGATACGCAGTATTTT
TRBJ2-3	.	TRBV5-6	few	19	CASSRIRDRSWRGTDTQYF	TGTGCCAGCAGCCGTATCCGAGACCGCAGCTGGAGGGGGACAGATACGCAGTATTTT
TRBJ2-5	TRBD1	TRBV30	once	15	CAYSLRTGRKETQYF	TGTGCCTACTCCTTGAGGACAGGGAGGAAAGAGACCCAGTACTTC
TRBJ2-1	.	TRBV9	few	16	CASSPQTSVYYNEQFF	TGTGCCAGCAGCCCCCAGACTAGTGTTTACTACAATGAGCAGTTCTTC
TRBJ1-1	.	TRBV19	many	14	CASSIRGGNTEAFF	TGTGCCAGTAGTATCCGGGGGGGGAACACTGAAGCTTTCTTT
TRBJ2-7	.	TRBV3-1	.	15	CASSRSTGLLSEQYF	TGTGCCAGCAGCCGCTCAACGGGACTCCTTTCCGAGCAGTACTTC
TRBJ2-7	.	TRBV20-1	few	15	CSARDPAGAAYEQYF	TGCAGTGCTAGAGATCCTGCAGGGGCGGCCTACGAGCAGTACTTC
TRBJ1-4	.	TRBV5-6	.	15	CASSGPLSTSKGLFF	TGTGCCAGCAGCGGGCCTCTGAGTACTTCGAAGGGACTGTTTTTT
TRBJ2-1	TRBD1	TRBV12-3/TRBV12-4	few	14	CASSGQGKVNEQFF	TGTGCCAGCAGCGGACAGGGGAAAGTCAATGAGCAGTTCTTC
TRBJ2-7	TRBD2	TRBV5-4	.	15	CASSATSGVSYEQYF	TGTGCCAGCAGCGCCACTAGCGGGGTCTCCTACGAGCAGTACTTC
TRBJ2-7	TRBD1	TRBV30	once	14	CAWSRGTGVYEQYF	TGTGCCTGGAGTAGGGGGACAGGAGTTTACGAGCAGTACTTC
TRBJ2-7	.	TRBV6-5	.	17	CASSYGQGGAGSYEQYF	TGTGCCAGCAGTTACGGGCAGGGGGGGGCTGGCTCCTACGAGCAGTACTTC
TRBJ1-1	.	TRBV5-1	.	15	CASSLASGANTEAFF	TGCGCCAGCAGCTTGGCCTCGGGGGCGAACACTGAAGCTTTCTTT
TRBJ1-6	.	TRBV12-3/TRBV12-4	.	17	CASSLRRIHTGNSPLHF	TGTGCCAGCAGTTTGAGGCGGATTCACACAGGGAATTCACCCCTCCACTTT
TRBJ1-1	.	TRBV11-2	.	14	CASSLDGRQIEAFF	TGTGCCAGCAGCTTAGATGGGAGACAGATTGAAGCTTTCTTT
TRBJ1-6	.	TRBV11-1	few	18	CASSLGGTKRWSSSPLHF	TGTGCCAGCAGCTTAGGGGGGACCAAACGGTGGTCCAGTTCACCCCTCCACTTT
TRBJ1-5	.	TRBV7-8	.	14	CASSITRANQPQHF	TGTGCCAGCAGCATTACAAGGGCAAATCAGCCCCAGCATTTT
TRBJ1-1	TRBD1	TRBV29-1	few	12	CSVRQGTAEAFF	TGCAGCGTTCGACAGGGTACCGCTGAAGCTTTCTTT
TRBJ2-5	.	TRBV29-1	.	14	CSVETAGTPETQYF	TGCAGCGTGGAAACCGCCGGGACACCAGAGACCCAGTACTTC
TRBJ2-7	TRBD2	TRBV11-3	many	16	CASSLVIAGVSYEQYF	TGTGCCAGCAGCTTAGTGATAGCGGGGGTCTCCTACGAGCAGTACTTC
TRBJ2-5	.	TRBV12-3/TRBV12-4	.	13	CASRYGTSETQYF	TGTGCCAGCAGATATGGGACTTCAGAGACCCAGTACTTC
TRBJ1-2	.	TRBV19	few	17	CASSFARSPDSDYGYTF	TGTGCCAGTAGTTTTGCCCGTTCCCCGGACAGCGACTATGGCTACACCTTC
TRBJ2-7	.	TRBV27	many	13	CASSFTQVHEQYF	TGTGCCAGCAGTTTCACCCAGGTCCACGAGCAGTACTTC
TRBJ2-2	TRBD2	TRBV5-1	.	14	CASSASGRTGELFF	TGCGCCAGCAGCGCCAGCGGGAGGACCGGGGAGCTGTTTTTT
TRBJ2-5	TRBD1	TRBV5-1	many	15	CASRRDRGPRETQYF	TGCGCCAGCAGGCGGGACAGGGGGCCCCGGGAGACCCAGTACTTC
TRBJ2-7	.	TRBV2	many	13	CATEAAGFYEQYF	TGTGCCACCGAGGCGGCAGGGTTTTACGAGCAGTACTTC
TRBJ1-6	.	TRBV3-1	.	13	CASSHLGDSPLHF	TGTGCCAGCAGCCATCTTGGCGATTCACCCCTCCACTTT
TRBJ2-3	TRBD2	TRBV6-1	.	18	CASSLLAGALSRGNTQYF	TGTGCCAGCAGTCTGTTAGCGGGGGCCCTCTCCCGCGGGAATACGCAGTATTTT
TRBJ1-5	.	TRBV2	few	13	CASNRDSNQPQHF	TGTGCCAGCAATCGTGATAGCAATCAGCCCCAGCATTTT
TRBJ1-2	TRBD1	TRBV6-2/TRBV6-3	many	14	CASRTDRGDGGYTF	TGTGCCAGCAGAACCGACAGGGGCGATGGTGGCTACACCTTC
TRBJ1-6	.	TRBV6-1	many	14	CASREGGLNSPLHF	TGTGCCAGCAGAGAGGGGGGTCTTAATTCACCCCTCCACTTT
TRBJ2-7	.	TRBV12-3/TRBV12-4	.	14	CASGPTPGPYEQYF	TGTGCCAGCGGACCGACACCAGGCCCCTACGAGCAGTACTTC
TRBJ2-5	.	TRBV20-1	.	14	CSAEIHRAQETQYF	TGCAGTGCCGAAATCCACAGGGCCCAAGAGACCCAGTACTTC
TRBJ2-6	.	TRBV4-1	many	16	CASSPVAGSGANVLTF	TGCGCCAGCAGCCCGGTAGCCGGGTCTGGGGCCAACGTCCTGACTTTC
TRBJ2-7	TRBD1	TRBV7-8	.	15	CASTIGTGGGLEQYF	TGTGCCAGCACTATAGGGACAGGTGGGGGCCTCGAGCAGTACTTC
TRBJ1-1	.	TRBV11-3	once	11	CASSQTAEAFF	TGTGCCAGCAGCCAGACCGCTGAAGCTTTCTTT
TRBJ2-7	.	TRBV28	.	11	CASSSPREQYF	TGTGCCAGCAGTTCCCCCCGCGAGCAGTACTTC
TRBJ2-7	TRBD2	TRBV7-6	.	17	CASSLTRTSGDNYEQYF	TGTGCCAGCAGCTTAACGCGGACTAGCGGGGATAACTACGAGCAGTACTTC
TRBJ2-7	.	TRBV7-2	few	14	CASSLEAGNYEQYF	TGTGCCAGCAGCTTAGAGGCAGGAAACTACGAGCAGTACTTC
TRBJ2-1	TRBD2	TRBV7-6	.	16	CASSLVVAGGANEQFF	TGTGCCAGCAGCTTAGTGGTAGCGGGAGGAGCCAATGAGCAGTTCTTC
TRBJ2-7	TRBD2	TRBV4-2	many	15	CASSQETGGLYEQYF	TGTGCCAGCAGCCAAGAGACGGGAGGGCTTTACGAGCAGTACTTC